The 18 T cell receptor beta chains reported below all come from one sample, sequenced in a study of blood T cell repertoires in COVID-19. Assay: immunoSEQ multiplex PCR; the TCRdb copy retains only in-frame clones and omits some. Of some 64,000 clones in the sample, around four fifths were seen once. Sequencing was carried out using peripheral blood. Every receptor here comes from a man aged 60-69 years with COVID-19, enrolled during active disease.

This chain links TRBV11-2 with TRBJ2-7; 12 bases line up with TRBD2. Germline values: CDR1 SGHAT, CDR2 FQNNGV. This CDR3 comprises 15 residues. V was clipped by 6 bases and J by 3 bases; unmatched bases: 6. The CDR3: CASRPSGRAVYEQYF. As DNA, the CDR3 is TGTGCCAGCAGACCTAGCGGGAGGGCCGTCTACGAGCAGTACTTC.

V usage is TRBV18 and J usage is TRBJ2-1; 7 positions match TRBD1. J was trimmed by 15 bases and V by 4 bases; bases with no gene match: 6. Germline V gene lookup returns CDR1 KGHSH and CDR2 LQKENI. This CDR3 comprises 11 residues. Here the CDR3 DNA reads TGTGCCAGCTCACGCGACAGGGTGGCGTTCTTC. Amino acid sequence: CASSRDRVAFF.

With regard to this clone: This same CDR3 is encoded by further DNA sequences in the sample. The V call is TRBV4-1, the J call TRBJ2-3; 12 nucleotides line up with TRBD2. The V segment lost 4 bases and the J segment 1 base; nucleotides outside the gene matches: 3. The germline CDR1 and CDR2 sequences are MGHRA and YSYEKL. The CDR3 is made up of 16 amino acids. This CDR3 is CASSPRTSGGTDTQYF. The DNA for the CDR3 is TGCGCCAGCAGCCCACGGACTAGCGGGGGCACAGATACGCAGTATTTT.

The chain carries TRBV5-6 and TRBJ2-5; D is unresolved. Germline CDR1 and CDR2: SGHDT and YYEEEE. The CDR3 runs 13 residues. Trimming took 0 bases from V and 1 from J, leaving 4 bases between them. The CDR3 loop reads CASSLGSQETQYF. The CDR3 nucleotides read TGTGCCAGCAGCTTGGGGAGCCAAGAGACCCAGTACTTC.

This clone was observed a handful of times. The rearrangement links TRBV19 to TRBJ2-3; 7 nucleotides align to TRBD2. The CDR3 runs 15 residues. The V gene end was trimmed by 7 bases and the J gene end by 3 bases; junction bases not matched to a gene: 10. Looked up from germline, CDR1 is LNHDA and CDR2 is SQIVND (reference sequence). The CDR3 DNA follows: TGTGCCAGTACCAGACTAGCCTCATTAACAGATACGCAGTATTTT. Protein sequence: CASTRLASLTDTQYF.

This chain joins TRBV12-3 or TRBV12-4 and TRBJ1-1, with 9 bases aligning to TRBD1. This CDR3 is built from 13 residues. Trimming cost V 8 bases and J 1 base; bases outside gene matches: 2. The CDR3 loop reads CASDRGSNTEAFF. The CDR3, as DNA: TGTGCCAGCGACAGGGGGTCGAACACTGAAGCTTTCTTT.

This clone was recorded only once. DNA of the CDR3: TGTGCCAGCAGCTTAATTGGGGGTCGGGGGGAGCAGCCCCAGCATTTT. Translated: CASSLIGGRGEQPQHF. V is TRBV7-9 and J is TRBJ1-5; the D gene is possibly TRBD1 (5 bases). From germline, CDR1 is SEHNR and CDR2 FQNEAQ (reference sequence). The CDR3 has 16 amino acids. V lost 2 bases to trimming and J lost 7 bases, with 18 bases between them.

The V and J genes are TRBV3-1 (or the pseudogene TRBV3-2) and TRBJ1-1; no reliable D call. There are 15 residues in the CDR3. CDR1 and CDR2 from the germline V gene are LGHDT and YNNKEL (reference sequence). V was cut by 0 bases and J by 5 bases, with 13 bases left in between. CDR3 protein: CASSQDWSGSTEAFF. The CDR3 DNA reads as TGTGCCAGCAGCCAAGATTGGAGCGGGAGTACTGAAGCTTTCTTT.

The rearrangement joins TRBV12-3 or TRBV12-4 to TRBJ1-2; D is perhaps TRBD1 (6 bases). Trimming pared 6 bases from V and 5 bases from J, leaving 10 bases between. This CDR3 has 12 amino acids. CDR3 sequence reads: CASSLGTYGYTF. CDR3 bases: TGTGCCAGCAGCCTCGGGACATATGGCTACACCTTC.

The J gene is TRBJ1-2, the V gene TRBV14, with unresolved D. Germline values: CDR1 SGHDN, CDR2 FVKESK. The CDR3 extends over 13 amino acids. Between the trimmed V and J ends, which lost 4 bases and 1 base, there was a span of 7 bases. CDR3 region: CASSPQNNYGYTF. The CDR3, as DNA: TGTGCCAGCAGCCCACAGAATAACTATGGCTACACCTTC.

The J gene is TRBJ2-7, the V gene TRBV4-1; tentatively, D is TRBD2 (6 bases). CDR1 is MGHRA and CDR2 is YSYEKL in the germline V gene. The CDR3 sequence is 15 residues long. V was trimmed by 6 bases and J by 6 bases, leaving 21 bases between them. In DNA, the CDR3 is TGCGCCAGCAGACACGGAGGGACTTCGTCAACCGAGCAGTACTTC. This translates into CASRHGGTSSTEQYF.

This clone was recorded a few times. This rearrangement joins TRBV6-5 to TRBJ1-1, with D possibly matching TRBD1 (6 bases). Germline V gene sequence: CDR1 MNHEY, CDR2 SVGAGI. This CDR3 has 12 residues. With 7 bases removed from V and 6 bases from J, the gap between germline ends came to 12 bases. DNA of the CDR3: TGTGCCAGCATAGCCAGGGGCGCTGAAGCTTTCTTT. Residues: CASIARGAEAFF.

The genes are TRBV9 and TRBJ2-3, with TRBD2 as a possible D gene (6 bases). V was cut by 2 bases and J by 3 bases, with 13 bases left in between. In germline, CDR1 is SGDLS, CDR2 YYNGEE. CDR3 length equals 15 residues. The CDR3 DNA reads as TGTGCCAGCAGCGTCACTAGCTCTTGGACAGATACGCAGTATTTT. Protein product: CASSVTSSWTDTQYF.

The chain employs TRBV4-2 and TRBJ2-5; D is perhaps TRBD1 (6 bases). Germline assignment: CDR1 LGHNA and CDR2 YNFKEQ. V lost 0 bases and J 14 bases, leaving 13 bases between the germline ends. The CDR3 has 12 residues. CDR3 residues: CASSQDLNRAYF. The CDR3 DNA is TGTGCCAGCAGCCAAGACTTAAACAGGGCATACTTC.

The chain combines TRBV6-6 with TRBJ2-2, with D unresolved. V lost 4 bases to trimming and J lost 6 bases, with 6 bases between them. Germline V gene data show CDR1 as MNHNY and CDR2 as SVGAGI (reference sequence). The CDR3 covers 12 residues. CDR3 sequence reads: CASSSPSGELFF. CDR3 sequence (DNA): TGTGCCAGCAGTTCTCCTTCCGGGGAGCTGTTTTTT.

The chain combines TRBV7-9 with TRBJ2-7; 8 bases are a match to TRBD1. This CDR3 spans 16 amino acids. Germline-derived CDR1 and CDR2 are SEHNR and FQNEAQ (reference sequence). The J segment lost 4 bases and the V segment lost 1 base, leaving 9 bases of the junction unmatched. Here the CDR3 reads CASSLGLAGGLYEQYF. CDR3 in DNA: TGTGCCAGCAGCTTAGGGTTGGCAGGGGGCTTATACGAGCAGTACTTC.

The CDR3 loop reads CASSLGQGRETEAFF. The CDR3 nucleotides are TGTGCCAGCAGCTTGGGACAGGGAAGAGAGACTGAAGCTTTCTTT. This sequence joins TRBV11-3 and TRBJ1-1; 9 bases match TRBD1. Germline V gene data show CDR1 as SGHNT and CDR2 as YENEEA. This CDR3 contains 15 residues. After removal of 3 bases from V and 5 bases from J, the junction contained 7 bases not matched to a gene.

The J gene is TRBJ2-6, the V gene TRBV3-1 (or the pseudogene TRBV3-2); the match to TRBD2 covers 14 bases. The V and J ends lost 1 base and 0 bases, in that order; junction bases with no gene match: 5. Germline V gene data show CDR1 as LGHDT and CDR2 as YNNKEL (reference sequence). The CDR3 loop spans 20 amino acids. The CDR3 region is CASSQVRTSGGYSGANVLTF. Here the CDR3 DNA reads TGTGCCAGCAGCCAAGTACGGACTAGCGGGGGGTACTCTGGGGCCAACGTCCTGACTTTC.